The rows below give T cell receptor beta chains drawn from one sample of a study of T-cell reconstitution after alpha-beta-depleted transplantation in children. TCRdb re-analysed the PCR reads in MiXCR, keeping a single row per CDR3 protein. The sample contains around 680,000 distinct CDR3 sequences, roughly 17% of which appear only once. The source was PBMCs from the stem cell graft donor, collected from the stem cell graft. The receptors come from a human donor who donated a stem cell graft to a child with acute myeloid leukemia. CDR3s leave out the opening cysteine and the closing phenylalanine or tryptophan. D genes are given only for firm matches.

12 | TRBJ1-5 | NA | TRBV12-3/TRBV12-4 | ASSFEQSNQPQH
12 | TRBJ1-5 | NA | TRBV10-3 | AISVGGGGQPQH
9 | TRBJ2-1 | NA | TRBV20-1 | SARELTGQF
10 | TRBJ2-7 | NA | TRBV27 | ASGQEKDEQY
15 | TRBJ2-4 | NA | TRBV19 | ASSLREGDWAKNIQY
13 | TRBJ1-1 | TRBD1 | TRBV29-1 | SASGQGGLNTEAF
14 | TRBJ1-5 | NA | TRBV6-5 | ASSTGRTYSNQPQH
14 | TRBJ2-2 | TRBD1 | TRBV7-9 | ASSLMGQMNTGELF
11 | TRBJ2-3 | NA | TRBV6-5 | ASSPTPTDTQY
11 | TRBJ1-2 | TRBD1 | TRBV7-6 | ASSVRGLEGYT
13 | TRBJ2-1 | NA | TRBV5-5 | ASSLDTPSYNEQF
14 | TRBJ2-3 | TRBD2 | TRBV4-3 | ASSQGLAGVPDTQY
15 | TRBJ2-1 | TRBD2 | TRBV16 | ASSQSGLAGTGNEQF
11 | TRBJ2-1 | NA | TRBV15 | ATSRVPQPRQF
13 | TRBJ1-5 | NA | TRBV7-2 | ASSLIQSSNQPQH
12 | TRBJ2-5 | NA | TRBV5-1 | ASSGGRPSETQY
13 | TRBJ2-1 | NA | TRBV24-1 | ATSDTQEYYNEQF
10 | TRBJ2-3 | NA | TRBV6-5 | ASSYSRDTQY
11 | TRBJ1-2 | NA | TRBV20-1 | SARPTGHYGYT
12 | TRBJ2-1 | NA | TRBV5-1 | ASSLLSGDNEQF
13 | TRBJ2-1 | TRBD2 | TRBV7-2 | ASSFSGGDYNEQF
13 | TRBJ2-5 | NA | TRBV12-3/TRBV12-4 | ASRITGGSQETQY
11 | TRBJ1-1 | TRBD1 | TRBV20-1 | SARQGVNTEAF
12 | TRBJ1-5 | NA | TRBV7-9 | ASSLDIGNQPQH
9 | TRBJ1-1 | NA | TRBV29-1 | SVVRGTEAF
10 | TRBJ2-3 | NA | TRBV9 | ASSPDRRAQY
12 | TRBJ2-7 | TRBD1 | TRBV28 | ASTARGQQYEQY
11 | TRBJ1-1 | NA | TRBV4-2 | ASSREGRPEAF
13 | TRBJ2-2 | NA | TRBV12-3/TRBV12-4 | ASSPGNLLTGELF
13 | TRBJ2-3 | NA | TRBV20-1 | SARVPGPFTDTQY
13 | TRBJ2-7 | TRBD1 | TRBV13 | ASSPGQVLPYEQY
13 | TRBJ2-1 | NA | TRBV5-5 | ASSFSGTTYNEQF
14 | TRBJ1-1 | TRBD1 | TRBV7-2 | ASSYRQGLSNTEAF
14 | TRBJ1-2 | TRBD1 | TRBV7-8 | ASSSSGQEGGYGYT
14 | TRBJ1-3 | TRBD1 | TRBV7-2 | ASSSGQGKSGNTIY
12 | TRBJ2-4 | NA | TRBV29-1 | SVVSGNTKNIQY
13 | TRBJ2-1 | TRBD1 | TRBV5-1 | ASSPTGGNPNEQF
12 | TRBJ1-2 | TRBD1 | TRBV29-1 | SVEGDRLNYGYT
11 | TRBJ2-7 | TRBD1 | TRBV20-1 | SARGDRFYEQY
14 | TRBJ1-5 | NA | TRBV12-3/TRBV12-4 | ASSLWPPGSNQPQH
13 | TRBJ1-6 | TRBD1 | TRBV28 | ASNRRGQGSSPLH
11 | TRBJ2-5 | NA | TRBV20-1 | SASIDGRSTQY
13 | TRBJ1-2 | NA | TRBV15 | ATSREFTENYGYT
15 | TRBJ2-2 | NA | TRBV4-3 | ASSQDPSGRGGGELF
12 | TRBJ1-5 | NA | TRBV7-2 | ASSLAHRNQPQH
11 | TRBJ1-5 | NA | TRBV24-1 | ATTGTRNQPQH
12 | TRBJ1-5 | NA | TRBV20-1 | SARADPSNQPQH
15 | TRBJ2-2 | NA | TRBV28 | ASSFPSTSRHTGELF
13 | TRBJ2-7 | TRBD2 | TRBV12-3/TRBV12-4 | ASSLRASGGAEQY
14 | TRBJ2-3 | TRBD2 | TRBV9 | ASSALSGGATDTQY
11 | TRBJ1-1 | NA | TRBV12-3/TRBV12-4 | ASSLRGNTEAF